A selection of T cell receptor beta chains follows, all from one sample in a study of blood T cells in healthy people across ages. TCRdb called the 5' RACE reads again in MiXCR, with one record for every CDR3 protein. This repertoire shows fewer than 800,000 distinct CDR3 sequences, roughly 21% found once; its top ten account for around 3.4%. Sample: blood. Receptor source: a man between 65 and 85 years old in good health. The CDR3 runs from the conserved cysteine through the conserved F or W. A D gene is named only where the DNA matches it firmly. The size field is filled for only some rows; it gives once, few, many or a size class.

cdr3_length: 15
j_call: TRBJ2-5
d_call: TRBD1
clone_size: .
v_call: TRBV6-2/TRBV6-3
cdr3_nt: TGTGTCAGCAGTTACACAGGGACAGGGCGAGAGACCCAGTACTTC
cdr3_aa: CVSSYTGTGRETQYF

cdr3_length: 13
j_call: TRBJ1-4
d_call: .
clone_size: .
v_call: TRBV14
cdr3_nt: TGTGCCAGCAGCCAAGGACCGAATGAAAAACTGTTTTTT
cdr3_aa: CASSQGPNEKLFF

cdr3_length: 16
j_call: TRBJ2-2
d_call: TRBD2
clone_size: .
v_call: TRBV20-1
cdr3_nt: TGCAGTGCTAGAGTCCTAGCGGTATCGAGGTCCGGGGAGCTGTTTTTT
cdr3_aa: CSARVLAVSRSGELFF

cdr3_length: 12
j_call: TRBJ2-1
d_call: .
clone_size: once
v_call: TRBV6-2/TRBV6-3
cdr3_nt: TGTGCCAGCAGACTCGAATTTAGTGAGCAGTTCTTC
cdr3_aa: CASRLEFSEQFF

cdr3_length: 13
j_call: TRBJ2-1
d_call: .
clone_size: many
v_call: TRBV4-1
cdr3_nt: TGCGCCAGCAGCCCCGGACTGTACAATGAGCAGTTCTTC
cdr3_aa: CASSPGLYNEQFF

cdr3_length: 15
j_call: TRBJ2-7
d_call: .
clone_size: .
v_call: TRBV6-5
cdr3_nt: TGTGCCAGCAGCCGTGAGGTAACAGGAGCCTACGAGCAGTACTTC
cdr3_aa: CASSREVTGAYEQYF

cdr3_length: 15
j_call: TRBJ2-5
d_call: TRBD2
clone_size: .
v_call: TRBV7-8
cdr3_nt: TGTGCCAGCAGCGTCGGGACTACCCATTTGGAGACCCAGTACTTC
cdr3_aa: CASSVGTTHLETQYF

cdr3_length: 15
j_call: TRBJ2-5
d_call: TRBD2
clone_size: .
v_call: TRBV6-2/TRBV6-3
cdr3_nt: TGTGCCAGCAGCGGACTAGCGGGACCCCAAGAGACCCAGTACTTC
cdr3_aa: CASSGLAGPQETQYF

cdr3_length: 15
j_call: TRBJ2-2
d_call: .
clone_size: .
v_call: TRBV28
cdr3_nt: TGTGCCAGCAGTCCGGGGCAAGGGACGTTCGGGGAGCTGTTTTTT
cdr3_aa: CASSPGQGTFGELFF

cdr3_length: 12
j_call: TRBJ2-2
d_call: .
clone_size: .
v_call: TRBV7-9
cdr3_nt: TGTGCCAGCAGCTTACGCATCGGGGAGCTGTTTTTT
cdr3_aa: CASSLRIGELFF

cdr3_length: 14
j_call: TRBJ2-7
d_call: .
clone_size: .
v_call: TRBV28
cdr3_nt: TGTGCCAGCAGTTGGGTGGCTAGGGGCTGGGAGCAGTACTTC
cdr3_aa: CASSWVARGWEQYF

cdr3_length: 11
j_call: TRBJ2-5
d_call: .
clone_size: .
v_call: TRBV25-1
cdr3_nt: TGTGCCAGCAGTGGACCGCGGACCCAGTACTTC
cdr3_aa: CASSGPRTQYF

cdr3_length: 16
j_call: TRBJ2-7
d_call: TRBD1
clone_size: .
v_call: TRBV28
cdr3_nt: TGTGCCAGCAGTCCCGTAGGGACAGGGGGCGAATACGAGCAGTACTTC
cdr3_aa: CASSPVGTGGEYEQYF

cdr3_length: 15
j_call: TRBJ2-7
d_call: TRBD2
clone_size: few
v_call: TRBV7-2
cdr3_nt: TGTGCCAGCAGCTTAGAGTCTAGCGGATTCTACGAGCAGTACTTC
cdr3_aa: CASSLESSGFYEQYF

cdr3_length: 16
j_call: TRBJ2-5
d_call: TRBD2
clone_size: few
v_call: TRBV20-1
cdr3_nt: TGCAGTGCTGGAGATAAGACTAGCGGGAGGGGAGAGACCCAGTACTTC
cdr3_aa: CSAGDKTSGRGETQYF

cdr3_length: 14
j_call: TRBJ2-7
d_call: .
clone_size: few
v_call: TRBV19
cdr3_nt: TGTGCCAGTAGTCCAAGCCTAGCACGCTACGAGCAGTACTTC
cdr3_aa: CASSPSLARYEQYF